This record concerns one T cell receptor (beta chain) sequence. What it recognizes is unknown. These data belong to a study of blood T cells in healthy people across ages. The second PCR ran about 6 to 11 cycles with a sample-barcoded 5' primer and J-beta primers. One entry per CDR3 protein results from TCRdb running MiXCR on the 5' RACE reads. The data show about 1.1 million distinct CDR3 sequences, with about two fifths seen just once and 13% held by the top ten. Aged roughly 6 to 100, donors were systemically healthy Caucasians from Russia. After removal of 5 bases from V and 6 bases from J, the junction contained 15 bases not matched to a gene. CDR1 and CDR2 (germline): LGHDT, YNNKEL (reference sequence). The length of the CDR3 is 16 residues. Findings and caveats of the study: A strong correlation was found between TCR beta diversity and the percentage of naive T cells. Getting older went along with TCR beta diversity per million T cells dropping roughly linearly. Both higher diversity and more naive CD4+ cells marked long-lived donors when set against aged donors.

This receptor was taken from a man aged 18 to 29 in good health. The sample comprised blood. The chain recombines TRBV3-1 with TRBJ2-7; the match to TRBD1 covers 8 bases. DNA of the CDR3: TGTGCCAGCAGCTCACTCGCCCGGACAGGGCGGGTCGAGCAGTACTTC. Protein sequence: CASSSLARTGRVEQYF.